The subject of this entry is one TCR beta chain. Amplification used 60 Vbeta primers and 13 Jbeta primers. The assay was immunoSEQ multiplex PCR, and TCRdb's table has in-frame clones only and misses some. In the table there are more than 90,000 clones, over 65% of which are singletons. This record comes from a study of cytomegalovirus exposure and HLA in healthy donors. The germline V gene has CDR1 SGHRS and CDR2 YFSETQ. Trimming pared 6 bases from V and 5 bases from J, leaving 12 bases between. This CDR3 comprises 13 residues. This sequence was found in a woman between 45 and 65 years old in good health and CMV-seropositive. The chain is built from TRBV5-1 and TRBJ2-1, with a possible D match to TRBD2 (6 bases). The sequenced sample was PBMCs. This CDR3 is CASTVGGHNEQFF. DNA of the CDR3: TGCGCCAGCACAGTCGGGGGTCACAATGAGCAGTTCTTC. Based on the CDR3 plus reference TRBV5-1 and TRBJ2-1, the full variable domain is KAGVTQTPRYLIKTRGQQVTLSCSPISGHRSVSWYQQTPGQGLQFLFEYFSETQRNKGNFPGRFSGRQFSNSRSEMNVSTLELGDSALYLCASTVGGHNEQFFGPGTRLTVL.